The 2 T cell receptor beta chains presented below share a single source sample, sequenced in a study of T cells after posttransplantation cyclophosphamide. Clones were sequenced by immunoSEQ multiplex PCR, and TCRdb holds only the in-frame ones, with some missing. This sample carries 7,300 or so clones, none of them present only once. Cyclophosphamide on days +3 and +4 followed busulfan-fludarabine conditioning and a marrow graft. The sample was PBMCs, taken after allogeneic stem cell transplant with posttransplant cyclophosphamide. These receptors originate from a male patient in his forties or fifties who received an allogeneic stem cell transplant from an unrelated donor, was CMV-positive, and had acute GVHD only. Some T cells here may be from the graft donor.

This clone occurred many times. This sequence joins TRBV5-1 and TRBJ1-1, with 7 bases matching TRBD1. In germline, CDR1 is SGHRS, CDR2 YFSETQ. V lost 3 bases to trimming and J lost 5 bases; unmatched junction nucleotides: 4. The CDR3 is made up of 13 amino acids. In DNA, the CDR3 is TGCGCCAGCAGCTATCAGGGGGAGACTGAAGCTTTCTTT. Translating gives CASSYQGETEAFF. Full variable domain (rest looked up from reference TRBV5-1 and TRBJ1-1): KAGVTQTPRYLIKTRGQQVTLSCSPISGHRSVSWYQQTPGQGLQFLFEYFSETQRNKGNFPGRFSGRQFSNSRSEMNVSTLELGDSALYLCASSYQGETEAFFGQGTRLTVV.

This clone was picked up many times. The chain recombines TRBV27 with TRBJ1-2, with TRBD1 matching 7 bases. Unmatched junction bases numbered 15, after V lost 9 bases and J lost 8 bases. The CDR3 is 14 residues long. Germline V gene data show CDR1 as MNHEY and CDR2 as SMNVEV (reference sequence). The CDR3 sequence: CARPNRDQGDGYTF. In DNA, the CDR3 is TGTGCCAGACCAAACCGGGACCAGGGGGACGGCTACACCTTC.